The T cell receptor (beta chain) under discussion was sequenced for a study of blood T cell repertoires in COVID-19. The method was immunoSEQ multiplex PCR; TCRdb's version includes in-frame clones alone and lacks a portion of them. The sample gives around 160,000 clones, more than 80% of which show up once; approximately 2% is in the top ten. Patients in Seattle were enrolled during active infection, then followed longitudinally. This CDR3 contains 16 residues. The germline CDR1 and CDR2 sequences are SGHAT and FQNNGV. J gave up 6 bases and V 4 bases, and 12 bases lay outside the gene matches. The sequence derives from a woman in her sixties or seventies with COVID-19, enrolled during active disease. What was sequenced was peripheral blood. The chain combines TRBV11-2 with TRBJ2-1, with 7 nucleotides matching TRBD2. The CDR3 region is CASSSWDYHRGNEQFF. In DNA form, the CDR3 reads TGTGCCAGCAGCTCCTGGGACTACCATCGGGGCAATGAGCAGTTCTTC.